This is a list of T cell receptor beta chains from one sample in a study of cytomegalovirus exposure and HLA in healthy donors. Sequencing was performed with immunoSEQ multiplex PCR; in TCRdb, only in-frame clones are kept and a portion is missing. The sample comprises about 200,000 clones, roughly four fifths of which are singletons, and roughly 0.098% rests with the top ten. Input material: PBMCs. These receptors were collected from a boy aged 2 to 10 in good health and CMV-seronegative. Each CDR3 is given with its conserved first and last residue. The order of the fields is V gene, D gene, J gene, CDR3 protein. A D gene is named only where the DNA matches it firmly.

TRBV9	.	TRBJ2-2	CASSVEKGSGELFF
TRBV27	TRBD2	TRBJ2-3	CASSRAGVSTDTQYF
TRBV30	.	TRBJ2-7	CAWRHTGSSLEQYF
TRBV20-1	.	TRBJ1-4	CSARQAPKLFF
TRBV20-1	.	TRBJ2-7	CSARDSYEQYF
TRBV14	.	TRBJ2-2	CASSQERGIAYTGELFF
TRBV9	.	.	CASSVGGSSSYEQYF
TRBV2	TRBD2	TRBJ2-3	CASSESWKAGLIDTQYF
TRBV4-1	.	TRBJ2-2	CASSHSLASGELFF
TRBV21-1	.	TRBJ1-2	CASREESRTDYGYTF
TRBV7-9	TRBD2	TRBJ2-1	CASSLEGGSYNEQFF
TRBV7-2	TRBD2	TRBJ2-1	CASSLGRAYEQFF
TRBV5-6	TRBD2	TRBJ2-3	CASRPSGGATDTQYF
TRBV2	TRBD1	TRBJ1-2	CASSDTGTGSGYTF
TRBV2	TRBD1	TRBJ2-7	CASSEETGMGEQYF
TRBV6-1	TRBD2	TRBJ2-5	CASSEYLAGAGETQYF
TRBV5-1	.	TRBJ1-1	CASSLEGGDTEAFF
TRBV11-3	TRBD1	TRBJ1-2	CASSLTGGYGYTF
TRBV29-1	.	TRBJ2-2	CSVDWGVAGELFF
TRBV11-2	.	TRBJ1-1	CASSLVRGGRAFF
TRBV14	.	TRBJ2-3	CASTPTLGGPPDTQYF
TRBV18	TRBD2	TRBJ2-7	CASSPPSGVEQYF
TRBV7-2	TRBD2	TRBJ2-2	CASSLRTSGGNTGELFF
TRBV7-2	.	TRBJ2-1	CASSQEAGPGNEQFF
TRBV2	TRBD1	TRBJ1-1	CASSWTGRERSFF
TRBV7-3	.	TRBJ1-4	CAILPPTSGTSYEKLFF
TRBV2	TRBD1	TRBJ2-1	CASSARALGDRASNEQFF
TRBV7-9	.	TRBJ1-2	CASSLAGANYGYTF
TRBV7-8	.	TRBJ2-2	CASSPDGEYGTGELFF
TRBV6-1	TRBD1	TRBJ1-5	CATHLRTGTYQPQHF
TRBV18	TRBD2	TRBJ2-1	CASSRAGEGAQFF
TRBV11-2	.	TRBJ2-5	CASSSRSSVETQYF
TRBV19	.	TRBJ2-1	CASSISHRAADNEQFF
TRBV6-6	TRBD2	TRBJ2-1	CASRAGGPDEQFF
TRBV2	TRBD1	TRBJ1-2	CASRDRGPPNYGYTF
TRBV5-4	TRBD2	TRBJ2-3	CASSLEVGGGPTDTQYF
TRBV4-3	.	TRBJ1-3	CASSQELSAEISGNTIYF
TRBV9	TRBD2	TRBJ2-1	CASSARTSGGPYNEQFF
TRBV30	.	TRBJ2-3	CAWSPTLTRGSKDTQYF
TRBV4-1	TRBD2	TRBJ2-5	CASSQRGGQETQYF
TRBV5-1	.	TRBJ2-7	CASSFGQGSSYEQYF
TRBV5-1	.	TRBJ1-5	CASSLAGAEPQHF
TRBV7-9	TRBD1	TRBJ2-7	CASSRWDRLSYEQYF
TRBV7-9	TRBD2	TRBJ2-1	CASSPGLAGGREQFF
TRBV9	TRBD2	TRBJ2-3	CASSRTSGGTDTQYF
TRBV5-1	.	TRBJ1-2	CASSPEGLYGYTF
TRBV19	TRBD1	TRBJ1-6	CASSILQGRYNSPLHF